Below, 9 T cell receptor beta chains from the same sample are listed, as sequenced in a study of CD8+CD57+ T cells in acquired aplastic anemia. The sequenced patients had an expansion of CD8+CD57+ cells seen by flow cytometry. Researchers used genomic DNA as the template to profile TCR beta VDJ and CDR3. TCRdb ran MiXCR on the reads and lists one entry per CDR3 protein. The sample carries 250,000 to 300,000 distinct CDR3 sequences, 56% recorded once. Sequenced sample: sorted CD4+, CD8+, or CD8+CD57+ T cells (not recorded which) from PBMCs. Receptors originate from a human donor with aplastic anemia.

The chain is built from TRBV14 and TRBJ1-2; D might be TRBD1 (5 bases). The CDR3 loop spans 16 amino acids. Trimming shortened V by 1 base and J by 0 bases, and 12 bases separated the two germline ends. Germline V CDR1 and CDR2: SGHDN, FVKESK. CDR3 DNA sequence: TGTGCCAGCAGCCAAGTTCAGGGCGAAGCTAACTATGGCTACACCTTC. Translating it yields CASSQVQGEANYGYTF.

The V gene is TRBV19, the J gene TRBJ1-1, with a tentative D call TRBD1 (6 bases). Trimming stripped 5 bases from V and 1 base from J, with 17 bases between. CDR3 size: 16 residues. CDR1 is LNHDA and CDR2 is SQIVND in the germline V gene (reference sequence). The CDR3 loop reads CASSSIIGQRNTEAFF. The CDR3, as DNA: TGTGCCAGTAGTTCGATAATAGGACAGAGGAACACTGAAGCTTTCTTT.

This clonotype was seen repeatedly, ten times or more. The V gene is TRBV29-1, the J gene TRBJ1-1, with a weak D call TRBD1 (5 bases). Trimming took off 4 bases at V and 4 bases at J, with 16 bases between the two ends. This CDR3 has 14 residues. Germline CDR1 SQVTM, CDR2 ANQGSEA. The CDR3 sequence is CSVVGRRDSTEAFF. The CDR3 DNA is TGCAGCGTTGTTGGGCGTCGAGACAGCACTGAAGCTTTCTTT.

The table lists this clonotype with many counts. V gene TRBV10-2 combines with J gene TRBJ2-5, with D perhaps matching TRBD1 (7 bases). Germline CDR1 and CDR2: WSHSY and SAAADI. Trimming stripped 6 bases from V and 4 bases from J, with 15 bases between. The CDR3 runs 14 residues. CDR3 sequence: CASSPQGGRETQYF. The CDR3 DNA follows: TGCGCCAGCAGCCCCCAGGGGGGAAGAGAGACCCAGTACTTC.

This clonotype was observed many times. The rearrangement uses TRBV10-3 and TRBJ1-1; D is perhaps TRBD1 (6 bases). Trimming removed 8 bases at V and 4 bases at J, with 23 bases between. CDR1 ENHRY and CDR2 SYGVKD come from the germline V gene. The CDR3 is 16 residues long. CDR3 DNA: TGTGCCATCGGGGGTGGGGGGGGCGCTGGGGGCACTGAAGCTTTCTTT. Translation gives CAIGGGGGAGGTEAFF.

This chain joins TRBV20-1 and TRBJ2-7, with D possibly TRBD2 on 6 matching bases. V lost 7 bases and J 4 bases, leaving 17 bases between the germline ends. This CDR3 is built from 13 residues. Germline values: CDR1 DFQATT, CDR2 SNEGSKA (reference sequence). In DNA, the CDR3 is TGCAGTGTTAGCGACGGGACTCCTTACGAGCAGTACTTC. Protein product: CSVSDGTPYEQYF.

The rearrangement joins TRBV5-1 to TRBJ2-7, with 7 bases fitting TRBD1. Germline values: CDR1 SGHRS, CDR2 YFSETQ. The CDR3 has 16 residues. V trimming: 5 bases; J trimming: 3 bases; junction bases outside the gene matches: 14. The CDR3 here is CASSSTGTDRLYEQYF. The CDR3 coding sequence is TGCGCCAGCAGTTCAACCGGGACAGATAGGCTCTACGAGCAGTACTTC. Based on the CDR3 plus reference TRBV5-1 and TRBJ2-7, the full variable domain is KAGVTQTPRYLIKTRGQQVTLSCSPISGHRSVSWYQQTPGQGLQFLFEYFSETQRNKGNFPGRFSGRQFSNSRSEMNVSTLELGDSALYLCASSSTGTDRLYEQYFGPGTRLTVT.

This clonotype occurred a few times. The chain links TRBV7-9 to TRBJ2-7; D ambiguous. This CDR3 spans 14 amino acids. The ends were cut back, 6 bases at V and 7 bases at J, with 19 bases in the middle. Germline CDR1 and CDR2: SEHNR and FQNEAQ (reference sequence). CDR3: CASSETLEPGEQYF. The CDR3 DNA reads TGTGCCAGCAGTGAAACATTGGAGCCTGGGGAGCAGTACTTC.

This clonotype appeared many times. J is TRBJ1-1 and V is TRBV5-8, with D unresolved. The V gene's germline CDR1 is SGHTS and CDR2 YDEGEE. V lost 4 bases and J 5 bases, leaving 15 bases between the germline ends. The CDR3 runs to 14 residues. The CDR3 spells CASSPDLGRTEAFF. The CDR3 DNA is TGTGCCAGCAGCCCGGACCTTGGGAGGACTGAAGCTTTCTTT.